This T cell receptor (beta chain) was observed in a study of PD-L1 blockade in urothelial cancer. Produced via immunoSEQ multiplex PCR; TCRdb's table is partial and in-frame only. This table holds about 51,000 clones, around 87% found once. Looked up from germline, CDR1 is SGHTA and CDR2 is FQGTGA. Trimming pared 4 bases from V and 0 bases from J, leaving 16 bases between. The CDR3 consists of 17 residues. The chain couples TRBV7-3 to TRBJ2-1; D gene uncertain. This receptor was taken from a man aged 60 to 69 with urothelial cancer. The specimen was PBMCs, collected around atezolizumab (anti-PD-L1) treatment. The CDR3 sequence is CASSSPTDSSSYNEQFF. CDR3 sequence (DNA): TGTGCCAGCAGCTCTCCGACCGACTCAAGCTCCTACAATGAGCAGTTCTTC.